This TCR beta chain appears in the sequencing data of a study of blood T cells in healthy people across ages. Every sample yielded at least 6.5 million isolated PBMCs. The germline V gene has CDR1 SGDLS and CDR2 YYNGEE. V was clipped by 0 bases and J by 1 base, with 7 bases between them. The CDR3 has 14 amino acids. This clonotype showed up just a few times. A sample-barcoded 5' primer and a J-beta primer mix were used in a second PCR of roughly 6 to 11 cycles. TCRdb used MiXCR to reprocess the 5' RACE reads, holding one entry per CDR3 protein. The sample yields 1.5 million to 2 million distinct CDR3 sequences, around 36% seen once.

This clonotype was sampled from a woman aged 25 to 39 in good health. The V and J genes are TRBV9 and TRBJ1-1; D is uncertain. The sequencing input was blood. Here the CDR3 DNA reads TGTGCCAGCAGCGTAGTGCGGGCGAACACTGAAGCTTTCTTT. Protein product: CASSVVRANTEAFF. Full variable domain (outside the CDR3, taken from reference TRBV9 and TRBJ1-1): DSGVTQTPKHLITATGQRVTLRCSPRSGDLSVYWYQQSLDQGLQFLIQYYNGEERAKGNILERFSAQQFPDLHSELNLSSLELGDSALYFCASSVVRANTEAFFGQGTRLTVV.